Here is one T cell receptor beta chain with its context. This clonotype was recorded at least ten times. What this receptor recognizes is not known. Base qualities are not recorded, but no much larger clone differs from it by a single base. These data come from a study of Graves' ophthalmopathy and Graves' hyperthyroidism listed by TCRdb under 2018. In the study overall: Peripheral blood samples were taken at the time of initial diagnosis, before any treatment was given. The study used signatures of the TCR beta repertoire to tell Graves' ophthalmopathy apart from Graves' hyperthyroidism and to predict which patients would progress to ophthalmopathy. In total, 135 blood samples were TCR-sequenced: approximately 40 ophthalmopathy, around 75 hyperthyroidism and some 17 hyperthyroidism-to-ophthalmopathy patients. To explore V-J signatures that distinguish ophthalmopathy from hyperthyroidism, a discovery set of under 110 patients was enrolled, made up of around 40 with ophthalmopathy and fewer than 60 with stable hyperthyroidism. For independent validation, a separate cohort was made up of around 18 hyperthyroidism patients plus 17 patients who later progressed from hyperthyroidism to ophthalmopathy. T-cell repertoires of thyroid tissue and blood were compared in a handful of hyperthyroidism patients. Following sampling, methimazole starting at 30 mg daily was administered to hyperthyroidism patients, and high-dose intravenous methylprednisolone was administered to ophthalmopathy patients. Overall study results and their limits: In validation, the model predicted ophthalmopathy progression with 70.59% sensitivity and about 77% specificity; around twelve predicted patients were CT-confirmed with GO in a median of around 6 months. No statistical method was used to set the sample size in advance, and the investigators knew which group each participant was assigned to. The 13-signature model separated ophthalmopathy from stable hyperthyroidism with roughly 89% sensitivity and about 81% specificity in cross-validation, and 80%/75% in the test set. Most of the expanded thyroid clonotypes with a frequency above 0.001 were also detected in blood, and it was suggested that the thyroid immune response may be reflected by blood repertoires.

Ophthalmopathy patients had moderately to severely active disease, Clinical Activity Score of at least 3, NOSPECS grade of at least 4, and disease duration under 3 months. Anyone with other autoimmune diseases, uncontrolled infections, pregnancy or lactation was excluded from the study. Diagnosis relied on clinical symptoms, serum thyroxine, TRAb, thyroid ultrasound and orbital computed tomography. Ficoll-Paque density gradient centrifugation was used to isolate PBMCs from about 9 ml of fresh peripheral blood. Trizol reagent was used to extract the total RNA, and its quality was then checked on an Agilent 2100 Bioanalyzer. For repertoire sequencing, TCR beta CDR3 regions were amplified from RNA transcripts. The first round of RT-PCR was done with HTBI primers and the Qiagen OneStep RT-PCR kit, and was followed by a second round of multiplex PCR, then size selection and purification. The libraries underwent paired-end sequencing with 100 bp reads on an Illumina HiSeq2000. Per the original workflow: SOAPnuke was used to process the reads, removing any read that contained adapters or uncalled bases, had a mean Phred below 15, or lacked an exact match to the constant primer or identifier. COPE v1.2.5 was used to merge high-quality paired reads. Unique nucleotide sequences were defined as clonotypes and aligned to IMGT TRB V, D and J references using MiTCR v1.1. Only V-J combinations with frequency above 0.0001 were analysed, covering approximately 99% of repertoires. For each V-J combination, a TCR clonal expansion and chaos score was defined as the ratio of F50 clonal expansion to chaos observed in the TCRdist matrix. Welch's t-statistics and random forest were used to narrow the features down to about twelve V-J combinations, which were then fed into a naive Bayes classifier. The similarity between thyroid and blood repertoires was quantified using the Morisita-Horn index. Starting from the raw public reads, TCRdb applied fastp trimming at Q25, assembled clones with MiXCR and retained in-frame beta chains. Rows with one shared CDR3 protein collapse into an entry with the most common genes and DNA. TCRdb, not the original authors, processed these V and J calls. This sample has around 340,000 distinct CDR3 sequences in its table, and roughly a sixth of those were observed once. The ten top clones hold 9% to 15% of the sample.

The clonotype originates from an adult man with Graves' ophthalmopathy. The sequencing input was peripheral blood.

The nucleotides are TGTGCCAGCAGCCGGGACAGGATCGGGTATGGCTACACCTTC. The translation is CASSRDRIGYGYTF. Recombination linked TRBV7-2 to TRBJ1-2; 8 nucleotides in the junction match TRBD1. The germline V and J ends show losses of 5 bases and 5 bases respectively, and no gene match explains 7 bases of the junction. Spanning cysteine to phenylalanine, the CDR3 consists of 14 amino acids. Just CDR3 DNA is preserved here, 42 bases in frame from base 1. The CDR1 and CDR2 encoded by the germline V gene are SGHTA and FQGNSA.